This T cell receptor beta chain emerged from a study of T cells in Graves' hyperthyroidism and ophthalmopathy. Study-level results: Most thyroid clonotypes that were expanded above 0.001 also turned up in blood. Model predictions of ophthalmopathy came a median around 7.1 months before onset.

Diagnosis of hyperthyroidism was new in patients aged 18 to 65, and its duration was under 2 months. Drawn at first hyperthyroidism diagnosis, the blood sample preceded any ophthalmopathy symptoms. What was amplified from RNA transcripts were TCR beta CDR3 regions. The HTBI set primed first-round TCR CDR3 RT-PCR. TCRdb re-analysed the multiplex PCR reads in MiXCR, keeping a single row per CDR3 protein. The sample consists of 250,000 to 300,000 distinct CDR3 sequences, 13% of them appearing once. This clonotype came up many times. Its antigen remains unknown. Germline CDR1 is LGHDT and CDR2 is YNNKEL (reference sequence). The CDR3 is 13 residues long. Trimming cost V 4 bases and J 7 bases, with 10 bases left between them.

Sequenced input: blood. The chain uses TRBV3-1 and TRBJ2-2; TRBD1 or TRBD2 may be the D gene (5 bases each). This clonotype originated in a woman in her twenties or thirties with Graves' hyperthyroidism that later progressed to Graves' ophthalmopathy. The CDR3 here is CASSPPGRGELFF. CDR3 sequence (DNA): TGTGCCAGCAGCCCCCCGGGGCGCGGGGAGCTGTTTTTT.